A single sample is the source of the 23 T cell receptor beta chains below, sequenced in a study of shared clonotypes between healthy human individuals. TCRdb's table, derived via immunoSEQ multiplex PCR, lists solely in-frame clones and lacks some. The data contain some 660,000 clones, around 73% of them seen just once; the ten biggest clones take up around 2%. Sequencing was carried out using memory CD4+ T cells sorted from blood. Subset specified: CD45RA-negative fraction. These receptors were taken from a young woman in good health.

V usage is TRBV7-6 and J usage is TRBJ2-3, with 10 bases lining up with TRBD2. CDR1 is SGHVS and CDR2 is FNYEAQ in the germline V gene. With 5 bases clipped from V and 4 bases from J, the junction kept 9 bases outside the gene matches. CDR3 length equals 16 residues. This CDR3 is CASSRGLAGDADTQYF. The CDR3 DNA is TGTGCCAGCAGCAGGGGGCTAGCGGGAGACGCAGATACGCAGTATTTT.

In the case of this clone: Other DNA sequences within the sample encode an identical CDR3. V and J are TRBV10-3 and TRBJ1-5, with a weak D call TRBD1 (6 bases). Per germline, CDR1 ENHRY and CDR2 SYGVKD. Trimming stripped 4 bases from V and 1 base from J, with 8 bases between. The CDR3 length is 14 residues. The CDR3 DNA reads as TGTGCCATCAGTGGACAGGAGAGCAATCAGCCCCAGCATTTT. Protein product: CAISGQESNQPQHF.

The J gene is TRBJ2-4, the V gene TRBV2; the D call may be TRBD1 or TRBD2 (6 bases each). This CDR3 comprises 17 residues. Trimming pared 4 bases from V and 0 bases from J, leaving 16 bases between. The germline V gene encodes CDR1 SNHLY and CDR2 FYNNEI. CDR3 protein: CASSGGRGQVAKNIQYF. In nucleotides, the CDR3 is TGTGCCAGCAGTGGAGGCCGGGGGCAAGTAGCCAAAAACATTCAGTACTTC.

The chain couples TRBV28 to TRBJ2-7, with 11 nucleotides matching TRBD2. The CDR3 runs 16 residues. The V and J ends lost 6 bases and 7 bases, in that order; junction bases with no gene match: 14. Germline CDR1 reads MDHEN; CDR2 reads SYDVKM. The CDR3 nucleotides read TGTGCCAGCAGCCCCGGACTAGCGGGTCTCCGCGCAGAGCAGTACTTC. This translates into CASSPGLAGLRAEQYF.

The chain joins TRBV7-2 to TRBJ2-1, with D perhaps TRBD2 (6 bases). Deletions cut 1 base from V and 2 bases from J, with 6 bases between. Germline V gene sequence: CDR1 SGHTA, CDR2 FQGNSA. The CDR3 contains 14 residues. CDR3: CASSLGTTYNEQFF. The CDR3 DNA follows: TGTGCCAGCAGCTTAGGGACTACCTACAATGAGCAGTTCTTC.

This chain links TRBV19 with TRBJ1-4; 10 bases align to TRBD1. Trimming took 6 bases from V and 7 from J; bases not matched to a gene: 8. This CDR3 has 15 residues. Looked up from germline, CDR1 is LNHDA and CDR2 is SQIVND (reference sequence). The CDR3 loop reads CASRRSGTGVEKLFF. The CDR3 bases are TGTGCCAGTAGGCGATCCGGGACAGGGGTTGAAAAACTGTTTTTT. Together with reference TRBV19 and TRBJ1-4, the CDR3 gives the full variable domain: DGGITQSPKYLFRKEGQNVTLSCEQNLNHDAMYWYRQDPGQGLRLIYYSQIVNDFQKGDIAEGYSVSREKKESFPLTVTSAQKNPTAFYLCASRRSGTGVEKLFFGSGTQLSVL.

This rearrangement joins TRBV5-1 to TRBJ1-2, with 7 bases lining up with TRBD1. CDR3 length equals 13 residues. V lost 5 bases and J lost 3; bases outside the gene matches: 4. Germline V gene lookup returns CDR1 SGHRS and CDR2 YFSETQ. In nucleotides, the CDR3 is TGCGCCAGCAGGACAACAGGGGACTATGGCTACACCTTC. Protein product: CASRTTGDYGYTF.

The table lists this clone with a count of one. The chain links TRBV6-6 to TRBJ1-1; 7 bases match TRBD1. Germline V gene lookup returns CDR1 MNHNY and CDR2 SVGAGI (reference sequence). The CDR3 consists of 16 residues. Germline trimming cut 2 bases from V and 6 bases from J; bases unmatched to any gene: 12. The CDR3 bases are TGTGCCAGCAGTTACGGATTCGGCAGGGGGGGCGCTGAAGCTTTCTTT. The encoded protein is CASSYGFGRGGAEAFF.

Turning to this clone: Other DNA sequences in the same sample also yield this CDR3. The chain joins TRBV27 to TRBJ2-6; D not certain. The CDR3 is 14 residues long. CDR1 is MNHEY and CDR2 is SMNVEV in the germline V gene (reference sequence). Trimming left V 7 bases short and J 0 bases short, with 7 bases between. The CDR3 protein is CASTKYSGANVLTF. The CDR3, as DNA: TGTGCCAGCACCAAATACTCTGGGGCCAACGTCCTGACTTTC. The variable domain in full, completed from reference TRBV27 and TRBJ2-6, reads EAQVTQNPRYLITVTGKKLTVTCSQNMNHEYMSWYRQDPGLGLRQIYYSMNVEVTDKGDVPEGYKVSRKEKRNFPLILESPSPNQTSLYFCASTKYSGANVLTFGAGSRLTVL.

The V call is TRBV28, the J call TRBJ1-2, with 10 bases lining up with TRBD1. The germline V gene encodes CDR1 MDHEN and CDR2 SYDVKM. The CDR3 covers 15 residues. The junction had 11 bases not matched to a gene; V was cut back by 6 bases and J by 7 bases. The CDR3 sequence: CASRSGQGVVAGYTF. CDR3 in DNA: TGTGCCAGCAGATCCGGACAGGGGGTAGTAGCTGGCTACACCTTC.

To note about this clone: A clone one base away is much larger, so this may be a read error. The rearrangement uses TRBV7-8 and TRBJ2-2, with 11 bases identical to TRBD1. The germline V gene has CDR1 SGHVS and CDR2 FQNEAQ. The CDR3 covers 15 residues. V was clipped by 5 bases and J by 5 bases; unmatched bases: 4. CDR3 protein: CASSPGTGGTGELFF. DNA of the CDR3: TGTGCCAGCAGCCCCGGGACAGGGGGTACCGGGGAGCTGTTTTTT.

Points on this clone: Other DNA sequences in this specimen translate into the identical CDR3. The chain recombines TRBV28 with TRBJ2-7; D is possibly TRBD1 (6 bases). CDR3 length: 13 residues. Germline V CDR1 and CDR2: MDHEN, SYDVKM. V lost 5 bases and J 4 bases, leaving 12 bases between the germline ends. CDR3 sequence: CASSPAQGYEQYF. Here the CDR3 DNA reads TGTGCCAGCAGTCCCGCACAGGGATACGAGCAGTACTTC.

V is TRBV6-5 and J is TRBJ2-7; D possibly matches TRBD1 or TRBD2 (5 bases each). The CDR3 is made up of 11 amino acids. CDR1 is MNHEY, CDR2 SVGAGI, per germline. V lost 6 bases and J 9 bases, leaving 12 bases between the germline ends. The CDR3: CASRDGGLQYF. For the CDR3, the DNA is TGTGCCAGCAGAGATGGGGGTCTGCAGTACTTC.

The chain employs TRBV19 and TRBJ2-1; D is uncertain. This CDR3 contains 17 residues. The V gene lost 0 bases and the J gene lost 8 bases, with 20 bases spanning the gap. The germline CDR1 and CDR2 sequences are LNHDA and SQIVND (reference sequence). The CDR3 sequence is CASSIDFVPSKLHEQFF. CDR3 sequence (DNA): TGTGCCAGTAGTATAGATTTTGTGCCTAGTAAATTGCATGAGCAGTTCTTC.

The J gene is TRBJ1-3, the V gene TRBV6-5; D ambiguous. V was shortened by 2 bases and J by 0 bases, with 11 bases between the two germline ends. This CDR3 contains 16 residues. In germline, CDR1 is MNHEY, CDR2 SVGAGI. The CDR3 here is CASSYRPHSSGNTIYF. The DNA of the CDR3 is TGTGCCAGCAGTTACAGGCCCCACTCCTCTGGAAACACCATATATTTT.

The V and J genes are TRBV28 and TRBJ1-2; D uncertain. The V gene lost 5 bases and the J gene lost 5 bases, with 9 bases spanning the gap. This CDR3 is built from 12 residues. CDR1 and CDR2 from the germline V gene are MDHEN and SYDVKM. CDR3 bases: TGTGCCAGCAGTCCGAAGCCGTATGGCTACACCTTC. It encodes CASSPKPYGYTF.

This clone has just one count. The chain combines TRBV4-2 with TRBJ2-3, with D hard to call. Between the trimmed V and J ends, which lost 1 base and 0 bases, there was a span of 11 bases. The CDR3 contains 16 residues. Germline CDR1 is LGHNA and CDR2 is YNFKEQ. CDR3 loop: CASSQGPAFSTDTQYF. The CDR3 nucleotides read TGTGCCAGCAGCCAAGGTCCAGCGTTCAGCACAGATACGCAGTATTTT.

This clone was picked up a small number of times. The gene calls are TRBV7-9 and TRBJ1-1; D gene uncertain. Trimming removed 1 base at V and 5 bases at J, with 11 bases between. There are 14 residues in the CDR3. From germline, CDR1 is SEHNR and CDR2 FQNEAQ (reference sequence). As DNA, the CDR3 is TGTGCCAGCAGCTTAGTGGCGGTGGGGACTGAAGCTTTCTTT. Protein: CASSLVAVGTEAFF.

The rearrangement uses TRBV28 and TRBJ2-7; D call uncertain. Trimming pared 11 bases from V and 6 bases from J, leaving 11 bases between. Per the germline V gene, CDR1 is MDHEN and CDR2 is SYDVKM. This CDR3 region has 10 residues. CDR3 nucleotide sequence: TGTGCCGTTGGCAGGACCGAGCAGTACTTC. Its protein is CAVGRTEQYF.

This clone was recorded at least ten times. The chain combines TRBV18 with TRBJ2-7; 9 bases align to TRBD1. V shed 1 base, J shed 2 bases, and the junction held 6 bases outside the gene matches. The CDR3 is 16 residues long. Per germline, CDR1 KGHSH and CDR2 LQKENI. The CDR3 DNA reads TGTGCCAGCTCACCACAGGAGACAGGGGGGCCCTACGAGCAGTACTTC. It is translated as CASSPQETGGPYEQYF.

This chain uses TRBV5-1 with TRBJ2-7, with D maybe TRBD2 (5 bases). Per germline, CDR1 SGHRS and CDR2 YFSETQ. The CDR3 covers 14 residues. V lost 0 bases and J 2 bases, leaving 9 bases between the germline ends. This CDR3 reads CASSLELEPYEQYF. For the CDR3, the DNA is TGCGCCAGCAGCTTGGAACTAGAGCCCTACGAGCAGTACTTC.

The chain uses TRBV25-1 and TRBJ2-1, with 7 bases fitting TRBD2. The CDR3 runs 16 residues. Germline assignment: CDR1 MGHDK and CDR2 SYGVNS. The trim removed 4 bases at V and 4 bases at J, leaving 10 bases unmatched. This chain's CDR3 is CASSGRAGVSYNEQFF. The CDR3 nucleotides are TGTGCCAGCAGTGGCCGGGCGGGAGTATCGTACAATGAGCAGTTCTTC.

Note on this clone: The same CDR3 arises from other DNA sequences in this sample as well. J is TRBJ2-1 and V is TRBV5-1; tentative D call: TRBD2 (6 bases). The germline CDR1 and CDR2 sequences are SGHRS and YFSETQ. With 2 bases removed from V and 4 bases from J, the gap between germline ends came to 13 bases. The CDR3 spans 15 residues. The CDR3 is CASSFSSGAYNEQFF. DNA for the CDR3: TGCGCCAGCAGCTTTTCATCGGGAGCGTACAATGAGCAGTTCTTC.